This T cell receptor beta chain was identified during a study of human T cells and chemical hapten exposure. Study context: TCR yields per sample varied mostly from small pooled library volume differences.

Time point indicated: patch test 3, about 24 weeks after DPC sensitization. Treatment indicated: therapeutic diphenylcyclopropenone sensitization with weekly scalp DPC. The trim removed 6 bases at V and 0 bases at J, leaving 5 bases unmatched. The CDR3 contains 14 residues. Germline V gene lookup returns CDR1 MNHEY and CDR2 SVGAGI. TCRdb re-called the RACE reads with MiXCR, one entry per CDR3 protein. The profile shows roughly 200,000 distinct CDR3 sequences, 20% to 25% of them singletons. This receptor was taken from a woman between 35 and 50 years old with alopecia areata. Some clones in this sample may be carry-over from other donors' samples. The sample consisted of whole blood, taken in connection with sensitization to the hapten diphenylcyclopropenone (DPC). The chain recombines TRBV6-5 with TRBJ2-7; 7 nucleotides agree with TRBD2. The CDR3 sequence is CASSSSSGSYEQYF. The CDR3 nucleotides read TGTGCCAGCAGCTCATCTAGCGGCTCCTACGAGCAGTACTTC.